Each of the 8 T cell receptor beta chains below was sequenced from the same sample in a study of T cell changes during pregnancy in multiple sclerosis. TCRdb keeps only in-frame clones here, not all; method: immunoSEQ multiplex PCR. This table holds almost 20,000 clones, roughly nine tenths found once. This material consisted of CD8+ T cells from peripheral blood mononuclear cells, taken in the second trimester of pregnancy. The receptors were sampled from a female donor in good health, enrolled as a control in a pregnancy study.

The J gene is TRBJ2-3, the V gene TRBV5-1; 8 nucleotides align to TRBD1. CDR1 SGHRS and CDR2 YFSETQ come from the germline V gene. V was pared by 3 bases and J by 3 bases, with 6 bases of the junction left unmatched. The CDR3 sequence is 15 residues long. The CDR3 DNA follows: TGCGCCAGCAGCTCGAAACGACAGGGGACAGATACGCAGTATTTT. This translates into CASSSKRQGTDTQYF.

The V and J genes are TRBV14 and TRBJ2-1; no clear D. Deletions cut 1 base from V and 9 bases from J, with 10 bases between. Looked up from germline, CDR1 is SGHDN and CDR2 is FVKESK. The CDR3 runs 13 residues. The CDR3 DNA reads as TGTGCCAGCAGCCAAGGCTTCAGGTTTGAGCAGTTCTTC. It translates to CASSQGFRFEQFF.

In DNA, the CDR3 is TGTGCCAGTAGTTCGATCGGACAGGACTCCTACGAGCAGTACTTC. Amino acids: CASSSIGQDSYEQYF. The rearrangement uses TRBV19 and TRBJ2-7; TRBD1 matches 7 bases. Unmatched junction bases numbered 7, after V lost 5 bases and J lost 0 bases. Germline V gives CDR1 LNHDA, CDR2 SQIVND (reference sequence). CDR3 length equals 15 residues.

This clone has a single count. This sequence joins TRBV6-5 and TRBJ1-6; 9 nucleotides match TRBD1. The CDR3 runs to 14 residues. The J segment lost 9 bases and the V segment lost 6 bases, leaving 6 bases of the junction unmatched. Germline CDR1 is MNHEY and CDR2 is SVGAGI. CDR3 coding DNA: TGTGCCAGCAGCCAAGGGACAGGGAGTTCACCCCTCCACTTT. Amino acid sequence: CASSQGTGSSPLHF.

V gene TRBV7-9 combines with J gene TRBJ2-7; TRBD1 agrees at 10 bases. V shed 5 bases, J shed 3 bases, and the junction held 7 bases outside the gene matches. Germline values: CDR1 SEHNR, CDR2 FQNEAQ (reference sequence). The CDR3 runs to 15 residues. DNA for the CDR3: TGTGCCAGCAGCCGACCGGGACAGGGGATCTACGAGCAGTACTTC. It encodes CASSRPGQGIYEQYF.

The chain carries TRBV2 and TRBJ1-6; 8 bases map to TRBD1. V shed 10 bases and J 9 bases; nucleotides not matched to a gene: 8. The CDR3 consists of 13 residues. CDR1 SNHLY and CDR2 FYNNEI come from the germline V gene. CDR3: CATDGTGSSPLHF. The DNA for the CDR3 is TGTGCCACTGACGGGACAGGATCTTCACCCCTCCACTTT.

The CDR3 DNA sequence: TGTGCCACGACAACAGGGGAAACTAATGAAAAACTGTTTTTT. Residues: CATTTGETNEKLFF. This chain joins TRBV10-3 and TRBJ1-4; 7 nucleotides agree with TRBD1. The CDR3 is made up of 14 amino acids. Per the germline V gene, CDR1 is ENHRY and CDR2 is SYGVKD. J lost 1 base, V lost 10 bases, and 6 bases had no gene match.

The rearrangement joins TRBV4-1 to TRBJ2-7; 8 bases are a match to TRBD2. CDR3 length: 15 amino acids. CDR1 and CDR2 from the germline V gene are MGHRA and YSYEKL. Unmatched junction bases numbered 5, after V lost 1 base and J lost 3 bases. CDR3 sequence (DNA): TGCGCCAGCAGCCAAGTTGGGACTAGAGGCTACGAGCAGTACTTC. The encoded protein is CASSQVGTRGYEQYF.